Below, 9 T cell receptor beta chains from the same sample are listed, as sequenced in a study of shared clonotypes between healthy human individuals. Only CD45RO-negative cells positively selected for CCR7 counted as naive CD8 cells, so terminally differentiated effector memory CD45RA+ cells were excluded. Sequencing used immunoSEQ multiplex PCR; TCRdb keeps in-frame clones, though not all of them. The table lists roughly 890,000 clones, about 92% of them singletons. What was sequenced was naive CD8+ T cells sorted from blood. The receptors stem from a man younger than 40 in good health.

DNA for the CDR3: TGTGCCAGCAGCTTCCTGAGCACAGATACGCAGTATTTT. Its protein product is CASSFLSTDTQYF. The V call is TRBV7-2, the J call TRBJ2-3; D gene unclear. In germline, CDR1 is SGHTA, CDR2 FQGNSA. This CDR3 is 13 amino acids long. V lost 3 bases and J 0 bases, leaving 4 bases between the germline ends.

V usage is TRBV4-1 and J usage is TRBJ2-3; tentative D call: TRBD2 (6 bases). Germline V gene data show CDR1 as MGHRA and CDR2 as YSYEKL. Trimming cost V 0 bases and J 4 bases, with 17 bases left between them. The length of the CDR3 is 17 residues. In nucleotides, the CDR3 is TGCGCCAGCAGCCAAGAACGGTTTGCGGGAAGGGCAGATACGCAGTATTTT. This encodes CASSQERFAGRADTQYF.

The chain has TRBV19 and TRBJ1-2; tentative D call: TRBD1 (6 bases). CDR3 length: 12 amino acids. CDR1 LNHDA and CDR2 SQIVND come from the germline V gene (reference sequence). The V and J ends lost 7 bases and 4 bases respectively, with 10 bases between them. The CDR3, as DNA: TGTGCCAGTATGGAACAGGGCTATGGCTACACCTTC. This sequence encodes CASMEQGYGYTF.

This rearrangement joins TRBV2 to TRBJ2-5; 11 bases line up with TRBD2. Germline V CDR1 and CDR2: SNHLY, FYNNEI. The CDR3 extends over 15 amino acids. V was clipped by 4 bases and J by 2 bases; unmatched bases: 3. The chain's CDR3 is CASSAGLAVQETQYF. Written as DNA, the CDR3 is TGTGCCAGCAGTGCGGGACTAGCGGTACAAGAGACCCAGTACTTC.

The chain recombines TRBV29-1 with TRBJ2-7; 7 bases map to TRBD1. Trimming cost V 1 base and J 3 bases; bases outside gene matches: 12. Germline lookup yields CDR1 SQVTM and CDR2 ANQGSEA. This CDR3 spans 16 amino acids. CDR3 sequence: CSVEGLTGNYYYEQYF. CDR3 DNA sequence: TGCAGCGTTGAAGGGTTGACAGGGAACTACTACTACGAGCAGTACTTC.

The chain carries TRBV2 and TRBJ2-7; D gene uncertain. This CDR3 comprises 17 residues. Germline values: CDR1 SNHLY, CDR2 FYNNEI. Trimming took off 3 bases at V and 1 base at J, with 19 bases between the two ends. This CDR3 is CASSDVELELTSYEQYF. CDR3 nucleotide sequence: TGTGCCAGCAGTGATGTAGAGCTGGAACTAACATCCTACGAGCAGTACTTC. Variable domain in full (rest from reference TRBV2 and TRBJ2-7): EPEVTQTPSHQVTQMGQEVILRCVPISNHLYFYWYRQILGQKVEFLVSFYNNEISEKSEIFDDQFSVERPDGSNFTLKIRSTKLEDSAMYFCASSDVELELTSYEQYFGPGTRLTVT.

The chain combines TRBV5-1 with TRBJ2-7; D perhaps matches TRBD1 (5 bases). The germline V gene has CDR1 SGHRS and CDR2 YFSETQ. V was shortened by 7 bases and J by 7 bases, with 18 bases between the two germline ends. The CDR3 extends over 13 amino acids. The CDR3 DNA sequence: TGCGCCAGCGAGAAGGACAATGGCAGAGAGCAGTACTTC. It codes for CASEKDNGREQYF.

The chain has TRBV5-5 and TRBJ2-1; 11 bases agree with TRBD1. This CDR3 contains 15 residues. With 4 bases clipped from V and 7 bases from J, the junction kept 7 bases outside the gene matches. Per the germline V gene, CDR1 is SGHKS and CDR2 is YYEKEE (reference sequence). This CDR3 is CASSQRTGGWNEQFF. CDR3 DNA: TGTGCCAGCAGCCAGAGGACAGGGGGCTGGAATGAGCAGTTCTTC.

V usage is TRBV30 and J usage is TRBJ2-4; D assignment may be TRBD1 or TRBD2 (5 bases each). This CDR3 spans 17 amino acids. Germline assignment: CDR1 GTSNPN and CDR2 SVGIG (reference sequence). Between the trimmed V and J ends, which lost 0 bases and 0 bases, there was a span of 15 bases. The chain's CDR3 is CAWSVLFGTRAKNIQYF. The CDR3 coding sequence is TGTGCCTGGAGTGTACTTTTCGGGACGCGAGCCAAAAACATTCAGTACTTC.